Here is one TCR beta chain with its context. Its specific antigen is unknown. The input lacks base qualities; no much larger clone sits a single base away. This same CDR3 is encoded by further DNA sequences in the sample. The record originates from a study of shared clonotypes between healthy human individuals (dated by TCRdb to the early 2020s). Some background on the complete study: The cohort included a few men and a couple of women between 18 and 49 years of age. To estimate repertoire size and how much clonotype sharing occurs between individuals, the study deeply sequenced the blood TCR repertoires of five or six healthy adults. Per donor, three plates each were used for CD4 naive and CD4 memory, two for CD8 naive, and one for CD8 memory. Libraries were prepared and TCR repertoires were sequenced by different laboratories using diverse techniques, in order to increase sequencing depth and limit assay-specific biases. Per donor, leukapheresis produced somewhere between about 0.94 and 9 billion PBMCs.

TCR CDR3 regions were amplified from genomic DNA by multiplex PCR using the deep immunoSEQ assay. Extracted genomic DNA from each cell subset was distributed evenly across all wells of several immunoSEQ 96-well plates, and each plate was treated as a replicate. For sorted subsets, each replicate PCR was loaded with about 0.2 ug genomic DNA, equivalent to 25,000 to 35,000 T cell genomes. The purified libraries were quantified using a Qubit 3.0 fluorometer, sized with a Bioanalyzer 2100, and then quantified again using the KAPA Library Quantification kit. A separate single-read 150-cycle Illumina NextSeq 550 flow cell was used to sequence each immunoSEQ 96-well plate. Under the source paper's analysis protocol: The immunoSEQ output contained only junctional sequences without quality scores, so filtering could not match that applied to full-length reads. To assign V/J genes and CDR3, sequences were annotated using PyIR, a Python wrapper for IgBLAST v1.9, with IMGT germline references. Reads with weak V/J assignments (E-value above 1e-6), missing CDR3, stop codons, out-of-frame junctions, or ambiguous translated residues were removed. V3J clonotypes were defined by identical inferred V gene, J gene, and CDR3 amino acid sequence. Percentage overlap between repertoires was computed as shared unique clonotypes divided by the size of the smaller repertoire. Richness of each repertoire was evaluated using RTK rarefaction, the Chao1 estimator, and Recon v2.1 estimates of unobserved clonotypes. Generation probabilities for all TCRbeta clonotypes obtained by the gDNA method from a few donors were computed using OLGA. What TCRdb holds here is the immuneACCESS table cut down to in-frame rearrangements. Part of the clones is not present; checked against another copy, under half of the missing clones reflect an unresolved V gene, and the others are unexplained. The D gene and trimming were derived from the DNA, and the V and J assignments and clone size from that table. In this sample the table shows 2 million or so clones, 90% to 95% of which occur a single time. Jointly, the top ten make up 0.1% to 0.15% of the sample.

The CDR1 and CDR2 encoded by the germline V gene are KGHSH and LQKENI. Trimmed from V: 5 bases; trimmed from J: 8 bases; junction bases lacking a gene match: 6. The CDR3 runs 14 amino acids, cysteine and phenylalanine included. CDR3 DNA is the only sequence kept; it has 42 bases, read in frame from the first base. General conclusions and limits of the study: Across a few donors, 5% to 6% of naive CD4, around 3.3% of naive CD8, under 2.5% of memory CD4, and approximately 0.4% of memory CD8 clonotypes were shared. Compared with non-shared clonotypes, the clonotypes found in all four sorted-subset donors had higher generation probabilities. Naive subsets generally had larger estimated clonotype richness than memory subsets did. Based on pairwise subsampling, the degree of clonotype sharing among donors was expected to be affected by sequencing depth. Only blood was sampled, and tissue TCR repertoires likely differ from those in blood. Rarefaction of sorted-subset datasets indicated incomplete sequencing despite the large sequencing depth. The genetic and exposure-history diversity represented was limited by the small number of donors.

Donors were healthy HIV-negative adults with no recently reported acute infections or vaccinations. Only Caucasian adults living in Nashville, Tennessee, USA were represented among the donors. CD4+ T cells were enriched by magnetic negative selection, after which naive cells were positively selected on CD45RA and the negative fraction was taken as the memory subset. After blood collection by leukapheresis, PBMCs were isolated using Ficoll-Histopaque density gradient centrifugation and then cryopreserved in the vapor phase of liquid nitrogen. Analytical flow cytometry was used to check the purity and quantity of every magnetically sorted T cell population. Genomic DNA was isolated from each sorted fraction and quantified by UV absorbance on a Nanodrop 2000c.

In this chain, TRBV18 is recombined with TRBJ1-6, and TRBD1 aligns with 7 junction nucleotides. The specimen was naive CD4+ T cells sorted from blood. Interpreted using the paper, the cell subset or site label stands for: CD45RA+ positively selected. This TCR derives from a man aged 18 to 35 in good health. Read as DNA, the sequence is TGTGCCAGCTCATCTGACAGGGTTGATTCACCCCTCCACTTT. Translated, it gives CASSSDRVDSPLHF.